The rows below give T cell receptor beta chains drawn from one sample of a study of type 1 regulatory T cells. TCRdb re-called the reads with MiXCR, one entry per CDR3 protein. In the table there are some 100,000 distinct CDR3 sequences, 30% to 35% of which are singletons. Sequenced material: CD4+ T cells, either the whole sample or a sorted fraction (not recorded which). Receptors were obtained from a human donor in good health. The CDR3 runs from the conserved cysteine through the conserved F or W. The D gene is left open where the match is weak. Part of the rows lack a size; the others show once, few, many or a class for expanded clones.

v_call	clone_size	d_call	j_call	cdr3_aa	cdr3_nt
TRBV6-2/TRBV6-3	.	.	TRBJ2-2	CASSLDSRGTGELFF	TGTGCCAGCAGTCTGGACAGCCGCGGCACCGGGGAGCTGTTTTTT
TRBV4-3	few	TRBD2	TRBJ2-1	CASSQDPGLASNEQFF	TGCGCCAGCAGCCAAGATCCAGGACTAGCGAGCAATGAGCAGTTCTTC
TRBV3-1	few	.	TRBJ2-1	CASSQAGGRGYNEQFF	TGTGCCAGCAGCCAAGCAGGTGGGAGAGGCTACAATGAGCAGTTCTTC
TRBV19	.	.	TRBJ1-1	CASSRQQGGSTEAFF	TGTGCCAGTAGTAGACAACAGGGAGGGTCCACTGAAGCTTTCTTT
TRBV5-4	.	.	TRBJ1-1	CASSLQGRTEAFF	TGTGCCAGCAGCTTACAGGGTCGGACTGAAGCTTTCTTT
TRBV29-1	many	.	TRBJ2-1	CSVEEVASVYNEQFF	TGCAGCGTTGAAGAGGTGGCTAGCGTCTACAATGAGCAGTTCTTC
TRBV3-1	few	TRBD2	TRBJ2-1	CASSQDKLAGLGEQFF	TGTGCCAGCAGCCAAGATAAACTAGCGGGATTGGGTGAGCAGTTCTTC
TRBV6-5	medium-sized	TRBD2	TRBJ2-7	CASSYAGGQGYEQYF	TGTGCCAGCAGTTACGCGGGAGGCCAGGGTTACGAGCAGTACTTC
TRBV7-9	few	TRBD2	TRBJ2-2	CASSRASGAKGTGELFF	TGTGCCAGCAGCCGGGCGAGCGGGGCGAAGGGAACCGGGGAGCTGTTTTTT
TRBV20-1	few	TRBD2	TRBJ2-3	CSARGSGRARDTQYF	TGCAGTGCTAGAGGGAGCGGGAGGGCCCGAGATACGCAGTATTTT
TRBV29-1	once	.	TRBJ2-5	CSVGEGRAKQETPYF	TGCAGCGTTGGGGAAGGCAGGGCGAAACAAGAGACCCCGTACTTC
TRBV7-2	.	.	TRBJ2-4	CASSATGRGNIQYF	TGTGCCAGCAGCGCTACAGGGAGGGGGAACATTCAGTACTTC
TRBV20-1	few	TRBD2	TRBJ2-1	CSAQGLAGSGSYNEQFF	TGCAGTGCTCAGGGACTAGCGGGATCCGGCTCCTACAATGAGCAGTTCTTC
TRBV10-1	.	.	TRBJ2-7	CASSEQIGRVEQYF	TGCGCCAGCAGTGAGCAAATCGGCAGGGTCGAGCAGTACTTC
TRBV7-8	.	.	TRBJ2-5	CASERGAGPQETQYF	TGTGCCAGTGAAAGGGGGGCAGGCCCCCAAGAGACCCAGTACTTC
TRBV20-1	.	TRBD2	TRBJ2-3	CSAALLALRTDTQYF	TGCAGTGCTGCTTTACTAGCGCTACGCACAGATACGCAGTATTTT
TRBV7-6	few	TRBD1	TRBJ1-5	CASSQVAGGLYSNQPQHF	TGTGCCAGCAGTCAGGTGGCAGGGGGCCTCTATAGCAATCAGCCCCAGCATTTT
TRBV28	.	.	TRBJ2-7	CASRAASYEQCF	TGTGCCAGCAGGGCGGCGTCCTACGAGCAGTGCTTC
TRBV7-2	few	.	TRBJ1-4	CASSLNLGQTNEKLFF	TGTGCCAGCAGCTTGAACCTCGGACAAACTAATGAAAAACTGTTTTTT
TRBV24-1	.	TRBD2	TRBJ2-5	CATSDPDGTSGKETQYF	TGTGCCACCAGTGATCCAGATGGGACTAGCGGAAAAGAGACCCAGTACTTC
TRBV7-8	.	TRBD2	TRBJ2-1	CASLGQTGTSGNNEQFF	TGTGCCAGCCTGGGACAGACCGGGACTAGCGGGAACAATGAGCAGTTCTTC
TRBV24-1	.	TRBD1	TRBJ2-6	CATSARDRMTSSGANVLTF	TGTGCCACCAGTGCCAGGGACAGGATGACTAGCTCTGGGGCCAACGTCCTGACTTTC
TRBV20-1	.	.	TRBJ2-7	CSACTADGSYEQYF	TGCAGTGCTTGTACGGCAGACGGCTCCTACGAGCAGTACTTC
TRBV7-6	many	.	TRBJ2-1	CASSLGGQSYNEQFF	TGTGCCAGCAGCTTAGGAGGACAGTCCTACAATGAGCAGTTCTTC
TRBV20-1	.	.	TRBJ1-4	CSAGGQGSEKLFF	TGCAGTGCCGGGGGGCAGGGGAGCGAAAAACTGTTTTTT
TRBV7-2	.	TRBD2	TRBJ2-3	CASRAPGLAGIGHTDTQYF	TGTGCCAGCAGGGCCCCGGGACTAGCGGGAATCGGGCACACAGATACGCAGTATTTT
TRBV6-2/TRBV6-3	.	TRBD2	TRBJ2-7	CASGGEARTYEQYF	TGTGCCAGCGGGGGGGAAGCACGAACCTACGAGCAGTACTTC
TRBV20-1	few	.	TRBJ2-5	CSVPGPNQETQYF	TGCAGTGTTCCGGGTCCGAACCAAGAGACCCAGTACTTC
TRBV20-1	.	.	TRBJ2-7	CSATDLGSYEQYF	TGCAGTGCTACAGATCTGGGGTCCTACGAGCAGTACTTC
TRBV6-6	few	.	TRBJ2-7	CASSRGPYEQYF	TGTGCCAGCAGCAGAGGACCGTACGAGCAGTACTTC
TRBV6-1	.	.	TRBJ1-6	CASSEVAQLFGGDSPLHF	TGTGCCAGCAGTGAAGTCGCTCAGTTGTTTGGGGGGGATTCACCCCTCCACTTT
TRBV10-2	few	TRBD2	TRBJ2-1	CASSVLAGIDNEQFF	TGCGCCAGCAGTGTCCTAGCGGGGATAGACAATGAGCAGTTCTTC
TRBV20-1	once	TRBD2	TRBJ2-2	CSARVGGTGELFF	TGCAGTGCTAGAGTGGGGGGGACCGGGGAGCTGTTTTTT
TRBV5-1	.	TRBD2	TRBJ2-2	CASLAGLNTGELFF	TGCGCCAGCCTAGCGGGATTGAACACCGGGGAGCTGTTTTTT
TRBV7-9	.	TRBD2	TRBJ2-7	CASSFGSSGRGEQYF	TGTGCCAGCAGCTTCGGTTCTAGCGGGAGAGGCGAGCAGTACTTC
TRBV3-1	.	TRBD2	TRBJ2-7	CASSQVTSGSGEQYF	TGTGCCAGCAGCCAAGTGACTAGCGGGAGTGGCGAGCAGTACTTC
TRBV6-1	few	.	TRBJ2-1	CASGSYNEQFF	TGTGCCAGCGGTTCCTACAATGAGCAGTTCTTC
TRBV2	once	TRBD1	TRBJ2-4	CASRGDRDKNIQYF	TGTGCCAGCAGGGGGGACAGGGATAAAAACATTCAGTACTTC
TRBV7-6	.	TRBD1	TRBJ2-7	CASSFQQGSGEQYF	TGTGCCAGCAGCTTTCAACAGGGGTCGGGCGAGCAGTACTTC
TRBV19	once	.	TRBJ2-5	CASRASLLAPSETQYF	TGTGCCAGTAGGGCTTCCCTGCTAGCGCCTTCTGAGACCCAGTACTTC
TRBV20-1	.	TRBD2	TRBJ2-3	CSATSGRVILTDTQYF	TGCAGTGCTACAAGCGGGAGGGTAATTCTCACAGATACGCAGTATTTT
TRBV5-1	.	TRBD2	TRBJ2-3	CASSLETSGGGADTQYF	TGCGCCAGCAGCTTGGAGACTAGCGGGGGCGGGGCAGATACGCAGTATTTT
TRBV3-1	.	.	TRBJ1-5	CASSQGGTRTNQPQHF	TGTGCCAGCAGCCAAGGAGGGACAAGGACTAATCAGCCCCAGCATTTT
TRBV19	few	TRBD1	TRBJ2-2	CASTEQGDPGELFF	TGTGCCAGTACAGAACAGGGGGACCCCGGGGAGCTTTTTTTT
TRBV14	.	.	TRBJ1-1	CANSQQGNTEAFF	TGTGCCAACAGCCAACAGGGGAACACTGAAGCTTTCTTT
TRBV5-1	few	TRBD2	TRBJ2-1	CASGLDITYNEQFF	TGCGCCAGCGGACTAGACATCACCTACAATGAGCAGTTCTTC
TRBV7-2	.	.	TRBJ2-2	CASSHGLTNTGELFF	TGTGCCAGCAGCCATGGACTAACGAACACCGGGGAGCTGTTTTTT
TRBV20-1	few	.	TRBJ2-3	CSAMREADTQYF	TGCAGTGCTATGAGAGAAGCAGATACGCAGTATTTT
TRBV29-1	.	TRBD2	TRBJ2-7	CSVTSGYEQYF	TGCAGCGTGACTAGCGGATACGAGCAGTACTTC
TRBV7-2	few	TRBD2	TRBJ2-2	CASSVLAGDTGELFF	TGTGCCAGCAGCGTACTCGCGGGAGACACCGGGGAGCTGTTTTTT
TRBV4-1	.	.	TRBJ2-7	CASSQGRVGLEQYF	TGCGCCAGCAGCCAAGGCAGGGTAGGGCTCGAGCAGTACTTC
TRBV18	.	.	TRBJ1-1	CASSPDGTEAFF	TGTGCCAGCTCCCCGGACGGAACTGAAGCTTTCTTT
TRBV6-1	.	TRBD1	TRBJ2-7	CASRLGTGSHWEQYF	TGTGCCAGCAGATTGGGGACAGGGTCACACTGGGAGCAGTACTTC
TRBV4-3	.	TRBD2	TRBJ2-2	CASSQTLAGAVGELFF	TGCGCCAGCAGCCAGACTTTAGCGGGAGCGGTCGGGGAGCTGTTTTTT
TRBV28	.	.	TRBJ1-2	CASNPPGVYGYTF	TGTGCCAGCAACCCCCCGGGGGTCTATGGCTACACCTTC